These 23 T cell receptor beta chains share one sample of origin, sequenced in a study of T-cell memory formation after mild COVID-19. MiXCR, run by TCRdb on the 5' RACE reads, gives a single entry per CDR3 protein. The repertoire holds 120,000 to 150,000 distinct CDR3 sequences, with about 5.5% as singletons. Sequencing input: PBMCs or a T cell subset sorted from them (not recorded which). The source is an adult woman who had mild COVID-19 (a few samples of this study predate the infection). Cell type and time point are not known.

Ten or more counts support this clonotype. V gene TRBV5-5 combines with J gene TRBJ2-1, with D uncertain. The germline gives CDR1 SGHKS, CDR2 YYEKEE (reference sequence). The CDR3 spans 13 residues. V was pared by 6 bases and J by 9 bases, with 16 bases between. This CDR3 is CASTLELQAEQFF. The CDR3 DNA follows: TGTGCCAGCACCCTAGAATTGCAGGCTGAGCAGTTCTTC.

This clonotype was found a few times. This chain connects TRBV12-3 or TRBV12-4 to TRBJ1-2, with no clear D. CDR3 length: 14 residues. V was pared by 6 bases and J by 4 bases, with 15 bases between. CDR3 coding DNA: TGTGCCAGCAGCCAGAGGAGATCAGGCTATGGCTACACCTTC. Translation: CASSQRRSGYGYTF.

At least ten counts were recorded for this clonotype. V and J are TRBV9 and TRBJ2-1; D not resolved. There are 15 residues in the CDR3. Germline V gene sequence: CDR1 SGDLS, CDR2 YYNGEE. The V end lost 0 bases, the J end lost 4 bases, and 11 bases lay between the germline ends. In DNA form, the CDR3 reads TGTGCCAGCAGCGTAGCCCACCGTGGGTACAATGAGCAGTTCTTC. Translation: CASSVAHRGYNEQFF.

This clonotype was seen more than once but under ten times. At one of its ends the junction is not consistent with the germline gene, which may arise from a read error. The V and J genes are TRBV7-7 and TRBJ2-1; TRBD2 matches 8 bases. Germline V CDR1 and CDR2: SSHAT, FNYEAQ (reference sequence). There are 15 residues in the CDR3. The CDR3 bases are TGTGCTAGCAGTCCCTCGGGACTAGGTTACAATGAGCAGTTCTTC. It translates to CASSPSGLGYNEQFF.

There are many counts of this clonotype. The chain links TRBV12-3 or TRBV12-4 to TRBJ1-4; 8 bases match TRBD1. J lost 10 bases, V lost 6 bases, and 10 bases had no gene match. The CDR3 has 14 residues. CDR3 residues: CASSPTGAIGKLFF. CDR3 in DNA: TGTGCCAGCAGCCCGACAGGGGCTATTGGAAAACTGTTTTTT.

J is TRBJ2-1 and V is TRBV5-6, with a tentative D call TRBD2 (5 bases). The CDR3 extends over 14 amino acids. In germline, CDR1 is SGHDT, CDR2 YYEEEE. Trimming took off 0 bases at V and 6 bases at J, with 10 bases between the two ends. The DNA of the CDR3 is TGTGCCAGCAGCTTGGGTTTAGCGTCCAATGAGCAGTTCTTC. It encodes CASSLGLASNEQFF. Variable domain in full (rest from reference TRBV5-6 and TRBJ2-1): DAGVTQSPTHLIKTRGQQVTLRCSPKSGHDTVSWYQQALGQGPQFIFQYYEEEERQRGNFPDRFSGHQFPNYSSELNVNALLLGDSALYLCASSLGLASNEQFFGPGTRLTVL.

This clonotype was seen a few times. V usage is TRBV12-3 or TRBV12-4 and J usage is TRBJ2-7, with 8 bases fitting TRBD1. Trimming removed 8 bases from V and 4 bases from J; junction bases left unmatched: 7. This CDR3 has 13 amino acids. This CDR3 reads CASERQGSYEQYF. CDR3 nucleotides: TGTGCCAGCGAACGACAGGGGTCGTACGAGCAGTACTTC.

This clonotype turned up a few times. This sequence joins TRBV25-1 and TRBJ1-1, with D hard to call. V was pared by 6 bases and J by 1 base, with 9 bases between. The length of the CDR3 is 13 residues. Per the germline V gene, CDR1 is MGHDK and CDR2 is SYGVNS. CDR3 region: CASSIGGNTEAFF. The CDR3 bases are TGTGCCAGCAGCATTGGAGGGAACACTGAAGCTTTCTTT.

This clonotype occurred a few times. The chain joins TRBV4-1 to TRBJ2-1; 9 bases are shared with TRBD1. Germline-derived CDR1 and CDR2 are MGHRA and YSYEKL. The CDR3 is made up of 17 amino acids. Trimming at V came to 4 bases and at J to 4 bases, leaving 11 bases not matched to a gene. The CDR3: CASSPGGQGRGYNEQFF. Here the CDR3 DNA reads TGCGCCAGCAGCCCAGGGGGACAGGGTAGAGGGTACAATGAGCAGTTCTTC.

In this sample, this clonotype turned up many times. The chain couples TRBV5-5 to TRBJ2-1; D might be TRBD2 (5 bases). Germline-derived CDR1 and CDR2 are SGHKS and YYEKEE (reference sequence). This CDR3 comprises 15 residues. Trimming removed 4 bases at V and 5 bases at J, with 16 bases between. The CDR3 DNA is TGTGCCAGCAGCCGTATCAAGTGGGGAGACAATGAGCAGTTCTTC. This sequence encodes CASSRIKWGDNEQFF.

The DNA of the CDR3 is TGTGCCAGCAGCCTTCAAGATGACAGGCGTAATTCACCCCTCCACTTT. This translates into CASSLQDDRRNSPLHF. V usage is TRBV4-2 and J usage is TRBJ1-6; possible D gene TRBD1, 6 bases. V was shortened by 4 bases and J by 6 bases, with 16 bases between the two germline ends. Germline loops: CDR1 LGHNA, CDR2 YNFKEQ. The CDR3 runs to 16 residues.

The table lists this clonotype with many counts. The junction departs from the called germline gene at one end, perhaps through a read error. The V call is TRBV3-1, the J call TRBJ2-7; the D is unclear. Per germline, CDR1 LGHDT and CDR2 YNNKEL (reference sequence). The CDR3 runs 11 residues. DNA of the CDR3: TGTGCCAGCAGACAAGGGCTCGAGCAGTACTTC. Translation gives CASRQGLEQYF.

This clonotype was observed many times. This chain connects TRBV7-9 to TRBJ2-3; 7 positions agree with TRBD2. CDR1 and CDR2 from the germline V gene are SEHNR and FQNEAQ (reference sequence). V trimming: 5 bases; J trimming: 3 bases; junction bases outside the gene matches: 5. This CDR3 has 14 amino acids. In nucleotides, the CDR3 is TGTGCCAGCAGCGCATTCGGGGGGACAGATACGCAGTATTTT. Translating gives CASSAFGGTDTQYF.

This clonotype was observed at least ten times. This chain uses TRBV7-3 with TRBJ2-7; 7 bases agree with TRBD1. Trimming at V came to 0 bases and at J to 2 bases, leaving 4 bases not matched to a gene. CDR3 length equals 15 residues. CDR1 is SGHTA, CDR2 FQGTGA, per germline. DNA of the CDR3: TGTGCCAGCAGCTTAACTGGGGACAGTACCTACGAGCAGTACTTC. Translating it yields CASSLTGDSTYEQYF.

This clonotype came up many times. The chain combines TRBV7-9 with TRBJ2-7; TRBD2 agrees at 9 bases. This CDR3 region has 15 residues. Germline loops: CDR1 SEHNR, CDR2 FQNEAQ (reference sequence). J lost 3 bases, V lost 1 base, and 4 bases had no gene match. The CDR3 DNA follows: TGTGCCAGCAGCTTAGGGAGCGGGAGGCTCTACGAGCAGTACTTC. Encoded protein: CASSLGSGRLYEQYF.

In this sample, this clonotype turned up many times. The chain couples TRBV20-1 to TRBJ2-3; 8 nucleotides line up with TRBD2. The CDR3 runs 14 residues. The V gene end was trimmed by 3 bases and the J gene end by 1 base; junction bases not matched to a gene: 3. Germline-derived CDR1 and CDR2 are DFQATT and SNEGSKA (reference sequence). Written as DNA, the CDR3 is TGCAGTGCTAGTTCAGCGGGGGGCACAGATACGCAGTATTTT. This translates into CSASSAGGTDTQYF.

This clonotype was seen at least ten times. The chain joins TRBV4-3 to TRBJ1-2; a weak D match, TRBD1 (6 bases). The CDR3 is 13 residues long. V was pared by 4 bases and J by 8 bases, with 14 bases between. The germline V gene has CDR1 LGHNA and CDR2 YSLEER. The CDR3 protein is CASSRQEGLGYTF. In DNA form, the CDR3 reads TGCGCCAGCAGCCGACAGGAGGGCCTGGGCTACACCTTC.

This clonotype was observed at least ten times. The rearrangement uses TRBV7-3 and TRBJ2-6; either TRBD1 or TRBD2 may fit D (5 bases each). The germline V and J ends were trimmed by 2 bases and 3 bases, with 11 bases remaining between them. Germline assignment: CDR1 SGHTA and CDR2 FQGTGA. This CDR3 is built from 16 residues. The CDR3, as DNA: TGTGCCAGCAGCTTATGGTCAGGGAGTGGGGCCAACGTCCTGACTTTC. It codes for CASSLWSGSGANVLTF.

The sample holds many counts of this clonotype. The rearrangement links TRBV18 to TRBJ2-1; 9 nucleotides agree with TRBD1. The CDR3 spans 15 residues. The ends lost 2 bases at V and 4 bases at J; junction bases unmatched: 3. CDR1 is KGHSH and CDR2 is LQKENI in the germline V gene. CDR3 in amino acids: CASSPLGQGYNEQFF. Written as DNA, the CDR3 is TGTGCCAGCTCACCATTGGGACAGGGATACAATGAGCAGTTCTTC.

This clonotype was recorded at least ten times. This sequence joins TRBV5-1 and TRBJ2-2; 7 nucleotides match TRBD1. This CDR3 has 15 residues. V shed 4 bases and J 0 bases; nucleotides not matched to a gene: 3. Per the germline V gene, CDR1 is SGHRS and CDR2 is YFSETQ. CDR3 region: CASSVDRANTGELFF. The CDR3 DNA reads TGCGCCAGCAGCGTCGACAGGGCGAACACCGGGGAGCTGTTTTTT.

This clonotype was seen many times. The rearrangement uses TRBV4-3 and TRBJ2-2; 10 bases are a match to TRBD1. The V gene's germline CDR1 is LGHNA and CDR2 YSLEER. The CDR3 has 15 amino acids. With V trimmed by 1 base and J by 5 bases, 1 base remained unmatched. The CDR3 DNA sequence: TGCGCCAGCAGCCAAGGGACAGGGGGAACCGGGGAGCTGTTTTTT. It is translated as CASSQGTGGTGELFF.

V and J are TRBV7-6 and TRBJ2-3; D is undetermined. Trimming stripped 1 base from V and 4 bases from J, with 9 bases between. Germline lookup yields CDR1 SGHVS and CDR2 FNYEAQ. This CDR3 spans 14 amino acids. Here the CDR3 reads CASSLDATADTQYF. DNA for the CDR3: TGTGCCAGCAGCTTAGACGCGACGGCAGATACGCAGTATTTT.

There are many counts of this clonotype. The genes are TRBV7-8 and TRBJ2-1, with TRBD2 matching over 7 bases. V trimming: 5 bases; J trimming: 3 bases; junction bases outside the gene matches: 7. The CDR3 covers 15 residues. CDR1 is SGHVS, CDR2 FQNEAQ, per germline. The CDR3 nucleotides read TGTGCCAGCAGCCGATCCGGGACTAACTACAATGAGCAGTTCTTC. This codes for CASSRSGTNYNEQFF.